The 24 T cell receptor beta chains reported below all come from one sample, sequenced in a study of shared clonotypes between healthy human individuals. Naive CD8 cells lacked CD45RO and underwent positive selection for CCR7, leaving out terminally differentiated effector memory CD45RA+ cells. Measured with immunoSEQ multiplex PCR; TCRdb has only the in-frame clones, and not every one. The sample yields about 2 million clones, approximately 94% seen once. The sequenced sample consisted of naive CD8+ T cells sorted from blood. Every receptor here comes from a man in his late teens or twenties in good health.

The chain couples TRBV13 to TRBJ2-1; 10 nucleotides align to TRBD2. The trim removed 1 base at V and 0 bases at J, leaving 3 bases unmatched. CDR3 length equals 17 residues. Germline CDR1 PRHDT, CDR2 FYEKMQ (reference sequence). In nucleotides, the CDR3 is TGTGCCAGCAGCTTAGACGCTAGCGGGAGCTCCTACAATGAGCAGTTCTTC. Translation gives CASSLDASGSSYNEQFF.

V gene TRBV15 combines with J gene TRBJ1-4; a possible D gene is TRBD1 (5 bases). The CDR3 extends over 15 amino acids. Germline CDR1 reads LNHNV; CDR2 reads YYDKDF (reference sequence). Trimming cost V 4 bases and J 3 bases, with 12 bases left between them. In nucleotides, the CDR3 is TGTGCCACCAGCAACCGGGACGTGGCTAATGAAAAACTGTTTTTT. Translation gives CATSNRDVANEKLFF.

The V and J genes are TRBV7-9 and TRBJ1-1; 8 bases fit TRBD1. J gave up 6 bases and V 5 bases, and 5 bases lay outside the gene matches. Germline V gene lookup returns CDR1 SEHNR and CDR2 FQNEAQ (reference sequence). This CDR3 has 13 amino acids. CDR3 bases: TGTGCCAGCAGCATTACAGGGGGGGCTGAAGCTTTCTTT. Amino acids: CASSITGGAEAFF.

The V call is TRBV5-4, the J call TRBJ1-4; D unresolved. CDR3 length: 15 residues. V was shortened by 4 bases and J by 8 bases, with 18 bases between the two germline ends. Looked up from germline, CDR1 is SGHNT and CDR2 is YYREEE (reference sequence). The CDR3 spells CASSPNGLWEEKLFF. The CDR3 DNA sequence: TGTGCCAGCAGCCCGAATGGTCTCTGGGAAGAAAAACTGTTTTTT.

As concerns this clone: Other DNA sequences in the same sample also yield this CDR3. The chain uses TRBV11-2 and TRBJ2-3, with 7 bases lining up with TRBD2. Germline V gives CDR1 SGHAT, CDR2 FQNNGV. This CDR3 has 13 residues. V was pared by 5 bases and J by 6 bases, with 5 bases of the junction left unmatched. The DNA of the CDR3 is TGTGCCAGCAGCCCCGGCGGGAGTGATACGCAGTATTTT. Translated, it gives CASSPGGSDTQYF. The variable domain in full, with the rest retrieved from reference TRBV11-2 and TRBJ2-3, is EAGVAQSPRYKIIEKRQSVAFWCNPISGHATLYWYQQILGQGPKLLIQFQNNGVVDDSQLPKDRFSAERLKGVDSTLKIQPAKLEDSAVYLCASSPGGSDTQYFGPGTRLTVL.

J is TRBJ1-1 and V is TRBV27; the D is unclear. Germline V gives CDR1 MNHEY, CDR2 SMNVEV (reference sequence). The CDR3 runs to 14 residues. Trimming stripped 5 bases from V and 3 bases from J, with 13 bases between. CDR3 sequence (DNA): TGTGCCAGCAGTCACGGGGTAGTGCACACTGAAGCTTTCTTT. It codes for CASSHGVVHTEAFF.

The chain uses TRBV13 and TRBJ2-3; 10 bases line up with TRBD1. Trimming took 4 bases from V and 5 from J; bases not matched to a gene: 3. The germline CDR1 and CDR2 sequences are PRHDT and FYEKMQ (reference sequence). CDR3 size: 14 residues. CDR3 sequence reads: CASSSDRGLDTQYF. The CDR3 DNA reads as TGTGCCAGCAGCTCCGACAGGGGGCTAGATACGCAGTATTTT.

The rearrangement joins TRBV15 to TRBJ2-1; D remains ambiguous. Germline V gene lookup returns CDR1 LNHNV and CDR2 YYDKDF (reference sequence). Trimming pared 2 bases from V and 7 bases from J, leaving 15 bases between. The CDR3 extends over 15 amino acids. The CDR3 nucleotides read TGTGCCACCAGCAGATCCAGTAGTCTAGAGAATGAGCAGTTCTTC. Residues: CATSRSSSLENEQFF. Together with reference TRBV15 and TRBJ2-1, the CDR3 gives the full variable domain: DAMVIQNPRYQVTQFGKPVTLSCSQTLNHNVMYWYQQKSSQAPKLLFHYYDKDFNNEADTPDNFQSRRPNTSFCFLDIRSPGLGDTAMYLCATSRSSSLENEQFFGPGTRLTVL.

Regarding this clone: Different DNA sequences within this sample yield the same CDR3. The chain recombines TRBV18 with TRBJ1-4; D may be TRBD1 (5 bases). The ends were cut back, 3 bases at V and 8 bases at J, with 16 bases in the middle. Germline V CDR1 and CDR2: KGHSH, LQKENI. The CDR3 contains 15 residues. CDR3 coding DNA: TGTGCCAGCTCACCCGAGGACACGACGGGGGAAAAACTGTTTTTT. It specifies CASSPEDTTGEKLFF. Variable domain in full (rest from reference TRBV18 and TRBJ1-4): NAGVMQNPRHLVRRRGQEARLRCSPMKGHSHVYWYRQLPEEGLKFMVYLQKENIIDESGMPKERFSAEFPKEGPSILRIQQVVRGDSAAYFCASSPEDTTGEKLFFGSGTQLSVL.

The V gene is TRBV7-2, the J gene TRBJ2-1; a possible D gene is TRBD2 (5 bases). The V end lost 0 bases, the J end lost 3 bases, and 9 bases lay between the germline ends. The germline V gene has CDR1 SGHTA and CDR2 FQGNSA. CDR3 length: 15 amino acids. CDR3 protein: CASSLAGEVYNEQFF. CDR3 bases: TGTGCCAGCAGCTTAGCGGGAGAGGTCTACAATGAGCAGTTCTTC.

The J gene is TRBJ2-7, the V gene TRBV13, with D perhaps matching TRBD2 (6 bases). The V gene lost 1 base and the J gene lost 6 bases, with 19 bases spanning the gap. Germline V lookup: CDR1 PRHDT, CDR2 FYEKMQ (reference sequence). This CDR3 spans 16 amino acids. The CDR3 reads CASSLADKGWGGEQYF. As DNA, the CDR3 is TGTGCCAGCAGCTTAGCGGACAAAGGGTGGGGAGGCGAGCAGTACTTC.

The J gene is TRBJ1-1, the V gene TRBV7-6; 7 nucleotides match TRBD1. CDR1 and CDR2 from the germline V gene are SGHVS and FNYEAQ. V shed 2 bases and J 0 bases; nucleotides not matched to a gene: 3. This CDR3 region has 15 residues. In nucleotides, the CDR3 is TGTGCCAGCAGCTTACGGGACAGCCTGAACACTGAAGCTTTCTTT. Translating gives CASSLRDSLNTEAFF.

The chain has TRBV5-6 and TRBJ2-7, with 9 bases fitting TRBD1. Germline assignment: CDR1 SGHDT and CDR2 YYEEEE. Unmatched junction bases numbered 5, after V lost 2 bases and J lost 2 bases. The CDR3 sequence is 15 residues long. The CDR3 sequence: CASSFGTGSPYEQYF. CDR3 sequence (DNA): TGTGCCAGCAGCTTCGGGACAGGGTCCCCCTACGAGCAGTACTTC.

CDR3 bases: TGTGCCAGCAGTCCTAGGGGAGGGGCAGACGAGCAGTACTTC. Translated: CASSPRGGADEQYF. V is TRBV28 and J is TRBJ2-7; the match to TRBD2 covers 7 bases. CDR1 is MDHEN and CDR2 is SYDVKM in the germline V gene. This CDR3 spans 14 amino acids. V lost 5 bases to trimming and J lost 5 bases; unmatched junction nucleotides: 9. Full variable domain (missing parts from reference TRBV28 and TRBJ2-7): DVKVTQSSRYLVKRTGEKVFLECVQDMDHENMFWYRQDPGLGLRLIYFSYDVKMKEKGDIPEGYSVSREKKERFSLILESASTNQTSMYLCASSPRGGADEQYFGPGTRLTVT.

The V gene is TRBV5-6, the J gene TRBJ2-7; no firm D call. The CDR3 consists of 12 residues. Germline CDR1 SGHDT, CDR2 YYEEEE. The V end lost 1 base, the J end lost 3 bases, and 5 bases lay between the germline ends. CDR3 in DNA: TGTGCCAGCAGCTTGTGGGACTACGAGCAGTACTTC. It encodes CASSLWDYEQYF.

CDR3 sequence: CASSQETVGGSPLHF. In DNA form, the CDR3 reads TGCGCCAGCAGCCAAGAGACAGTCGGAGGATCACCCCTCCACTTT. The chain joins TRBV4-1 to TRBJ1-6, with D possibly matching TRBD1 (5 bases). Between the trimmed V and J ends, which lost 0 bases and 10 bases, there was a span of 13 bases. This CDR3 has 15 residues. Germline CDR1 is MGHRA and CDR2 is YSYEKL.

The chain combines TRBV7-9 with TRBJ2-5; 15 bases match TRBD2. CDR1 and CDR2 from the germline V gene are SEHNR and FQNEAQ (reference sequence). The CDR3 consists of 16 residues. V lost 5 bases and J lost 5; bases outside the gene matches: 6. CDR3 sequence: CASSPGLAGGQETQYF. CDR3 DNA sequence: TGTGCCAGCAGCCCAGGACTAGCGGGGGGGCAGGAGACCCAGTACTTC.

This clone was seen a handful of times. The CDR3 protein is CASSVGAGGVYEQYF. The CDR3 DNA reads TGTGCCAGCAGCGTAGGGGCGGGAGGAGTTTACGAGCAGTACTTC. The V call is TRBV9, the J call TRBJ2-7; 8 positions match TRBD2. V was clipped by 0 bases and J by 4 bases; unmatched bases: 6. From germline, CDR1 is SGDLS and CDR2 YYNGEE. The CDR3 extends over 15 amino acids.

DNA for the CDR3: TGTGCCAGCGGGTTACTAGCGGGGTTACAGTACTTC. Its protein is CASGLLAGLQYF. The chain links TRBV27 to TRBJ2-5; 10 positions agree with TRBD2. Germline CDR1 reads MNHEY; CDR2 reads SMNVEV (reference sequence). V shed 8 bases and J 11 bases; nucleotides not matched to a gene: 8. This CDR3 comprises 12 residues.

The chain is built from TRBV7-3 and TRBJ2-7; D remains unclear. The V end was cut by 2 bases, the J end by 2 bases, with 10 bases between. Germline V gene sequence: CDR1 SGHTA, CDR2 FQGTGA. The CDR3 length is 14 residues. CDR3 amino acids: CASSLLPGTYEQYF. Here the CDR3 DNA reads TGTGCCAGCAGCTTATTGCCTGGAACCTACGAGCAGTACTTC.

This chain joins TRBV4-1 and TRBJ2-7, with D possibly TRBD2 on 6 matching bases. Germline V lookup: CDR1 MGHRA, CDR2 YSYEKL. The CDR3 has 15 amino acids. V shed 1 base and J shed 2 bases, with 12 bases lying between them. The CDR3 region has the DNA TGCGCCAGCAGCCAAGGCTCACCGGGGGCCTACGAGCAGTACTTC. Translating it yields CASSQGSPGAYEQYF.

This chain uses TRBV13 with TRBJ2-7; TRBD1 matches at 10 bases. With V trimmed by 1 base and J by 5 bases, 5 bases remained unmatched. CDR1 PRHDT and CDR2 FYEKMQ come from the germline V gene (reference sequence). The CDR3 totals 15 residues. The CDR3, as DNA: TGTGCCAGCAGCTTAGTAGGACAGGGGGATAACGAGCAGTACTTC. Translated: CASSLVGQGDNEQYF. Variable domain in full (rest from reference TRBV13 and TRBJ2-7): AAGVIQSPRHLIKEKRETATLKCYPIPRHDTVYWYQQGPGQDPQFLISFYEKMQSDKGSIPDRFSAQQFSDYHSELNMSSLELGDSALYFCASSLVGQGDNEQYFGPGTRLTVT.

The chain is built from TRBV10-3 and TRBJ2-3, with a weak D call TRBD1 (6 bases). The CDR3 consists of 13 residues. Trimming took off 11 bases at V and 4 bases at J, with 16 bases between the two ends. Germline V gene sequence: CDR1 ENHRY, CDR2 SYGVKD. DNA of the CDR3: TGTGCCTCAATGGCAGGGGTTGCAGATACGCAGTATTTT. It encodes CASMAGVADTQYF.

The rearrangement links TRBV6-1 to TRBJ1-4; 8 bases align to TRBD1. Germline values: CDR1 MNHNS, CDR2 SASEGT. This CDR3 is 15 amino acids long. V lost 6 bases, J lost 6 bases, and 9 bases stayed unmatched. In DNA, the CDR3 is TGTGCCAGCAGGGACCCTCAGGGGGCAGATGAAAAACTGTTTTTT. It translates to CASRDPQGADEKLFF.